This paragraph reports one TCR beta chain. This sample is drawn from a study of regulatory T cells in long-lasting Graves disease. Time point meaning: newly diagnosed GD, antithyroid drugs for less than 3 months. Isolated PBMC RNA provided the starting material for the TCR library. Germline loops: CDR1 DFQATT, CDR2 SNEGSKA (reference sequence). The CDR3 spans 16 residues. Trimming cost V 1 base and J 2 bases; bases outside gene matches: 5. Combining iRepertoire HTBI primers with Arm-PCR of CDR3 regions, the authors built TCR beta libraries. A single record per CDR3 protein comes from TCRdb applying MiXCR to the multiplex PCR reads. The sample records around 500,000 distinct CDR3 sequences, around 12% being singletons. Separately, the same data were catalogued under a study of T cells in Graves' hyperthyroidism and ophthalmopathy.

The chain recombines TRBV20-1 with TRBJ1-4; TRBD1 agrees at 9 bases. This specimen was peripheral blood mononuclear cells (PBMCs), taken at new diagnosis, from a patient treated with antithyroid drugs. This TCR derives from a woman aged 25 to 39 with Graves disease. In DNA, the CDR3 is TGCAGTGCTAGAGTAAACAGGGGGCTGACTAATGAAAAACTGTTTTTT. Its protein product is CSARVNRGLTNEKLFF.